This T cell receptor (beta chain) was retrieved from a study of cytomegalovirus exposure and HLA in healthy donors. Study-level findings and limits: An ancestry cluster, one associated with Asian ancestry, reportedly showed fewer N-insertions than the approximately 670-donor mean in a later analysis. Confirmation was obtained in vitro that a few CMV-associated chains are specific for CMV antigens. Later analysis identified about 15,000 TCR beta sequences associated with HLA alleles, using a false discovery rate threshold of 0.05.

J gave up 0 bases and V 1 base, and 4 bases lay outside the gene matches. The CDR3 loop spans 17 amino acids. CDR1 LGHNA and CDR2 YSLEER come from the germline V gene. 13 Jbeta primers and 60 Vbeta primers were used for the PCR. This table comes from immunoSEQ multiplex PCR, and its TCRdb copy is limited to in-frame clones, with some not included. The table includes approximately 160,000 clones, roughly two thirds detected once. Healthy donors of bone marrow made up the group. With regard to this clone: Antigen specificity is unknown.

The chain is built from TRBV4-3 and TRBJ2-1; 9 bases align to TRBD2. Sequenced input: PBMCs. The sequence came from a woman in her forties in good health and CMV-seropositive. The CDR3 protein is CASSQGASGTSYNEQFF. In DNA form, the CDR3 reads TGCGCCAGCAGCCAAGGGGCTAGCGGGACCTCCTACAATGAGCAGTTCTTC.